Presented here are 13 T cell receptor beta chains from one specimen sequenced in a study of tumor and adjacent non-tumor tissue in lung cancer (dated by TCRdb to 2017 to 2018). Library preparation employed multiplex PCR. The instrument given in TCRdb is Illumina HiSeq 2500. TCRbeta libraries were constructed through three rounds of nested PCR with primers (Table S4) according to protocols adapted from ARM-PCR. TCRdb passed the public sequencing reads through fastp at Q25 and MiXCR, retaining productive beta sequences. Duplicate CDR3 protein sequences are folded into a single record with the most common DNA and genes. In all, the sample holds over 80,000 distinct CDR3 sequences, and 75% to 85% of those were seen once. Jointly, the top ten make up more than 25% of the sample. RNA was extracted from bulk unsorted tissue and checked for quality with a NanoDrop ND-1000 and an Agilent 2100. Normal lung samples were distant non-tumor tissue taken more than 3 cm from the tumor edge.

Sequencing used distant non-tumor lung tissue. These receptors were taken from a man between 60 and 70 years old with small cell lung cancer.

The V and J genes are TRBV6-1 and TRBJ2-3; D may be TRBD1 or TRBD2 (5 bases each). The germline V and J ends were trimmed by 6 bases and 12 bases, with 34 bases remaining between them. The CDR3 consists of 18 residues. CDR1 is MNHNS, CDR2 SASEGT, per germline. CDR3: CASSSLGAGPLGSEQQYF. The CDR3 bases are TGTGCCAGCAGCTCACTAGGGGCAGGACCCTTGGGCTCGGAGCAACAGTATTTT.

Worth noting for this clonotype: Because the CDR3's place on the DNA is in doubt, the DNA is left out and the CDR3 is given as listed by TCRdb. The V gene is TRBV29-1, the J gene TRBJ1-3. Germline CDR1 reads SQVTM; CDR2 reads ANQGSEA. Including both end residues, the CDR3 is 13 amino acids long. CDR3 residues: CSVAWGSGNTINF.

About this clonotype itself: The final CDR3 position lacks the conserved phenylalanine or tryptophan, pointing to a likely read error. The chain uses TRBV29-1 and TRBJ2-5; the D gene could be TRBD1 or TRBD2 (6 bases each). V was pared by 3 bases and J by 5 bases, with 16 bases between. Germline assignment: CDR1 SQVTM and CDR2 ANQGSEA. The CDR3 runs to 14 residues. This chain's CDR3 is CSVEKGGLRETQYS. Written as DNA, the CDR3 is TGCAGCGTTGAGAAGGGGGGTCTTCGGGAGACCCAGTACTCT.

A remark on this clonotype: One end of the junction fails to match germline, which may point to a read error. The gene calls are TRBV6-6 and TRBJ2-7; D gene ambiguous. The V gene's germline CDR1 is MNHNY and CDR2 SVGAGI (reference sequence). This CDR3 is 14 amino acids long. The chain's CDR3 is CDSSYTRTVYEHYF. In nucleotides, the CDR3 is TGTGACAGCAGTTACACCAGAACCGTCTACGAGCACTACTTC.

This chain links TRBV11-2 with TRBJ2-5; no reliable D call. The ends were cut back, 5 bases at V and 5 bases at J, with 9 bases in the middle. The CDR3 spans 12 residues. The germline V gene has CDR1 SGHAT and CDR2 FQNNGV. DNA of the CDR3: TGTGCCAGCAGCGGGTTCAGGGAGACCCAGTACTTC. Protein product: CASSGFRETQYF.

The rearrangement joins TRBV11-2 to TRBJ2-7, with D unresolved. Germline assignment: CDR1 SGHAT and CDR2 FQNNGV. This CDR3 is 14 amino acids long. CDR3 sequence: CDSSRDLTSYEQYV. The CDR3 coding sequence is TGTGACAGCAGCCGCGACTTGACATCCTACGAGCAGTACGTC.

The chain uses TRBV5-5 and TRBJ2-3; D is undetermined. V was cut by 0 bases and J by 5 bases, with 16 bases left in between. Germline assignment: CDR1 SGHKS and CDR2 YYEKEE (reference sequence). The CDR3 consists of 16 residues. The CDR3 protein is CASSLVRASSIDTQYF. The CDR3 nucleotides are TGTGCCAGCAGCTTGGTTCGTGCTTCGAGTATAGATACGCAGTATTTT.

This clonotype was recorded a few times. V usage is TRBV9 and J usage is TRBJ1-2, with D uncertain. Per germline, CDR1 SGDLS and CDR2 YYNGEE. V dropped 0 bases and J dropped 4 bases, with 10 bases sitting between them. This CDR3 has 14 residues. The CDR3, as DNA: TGTGCCAGCAGCGTAGACGGCCGCAGCTATGGCTACACCTTC. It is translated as CASSVDGRSYGYTF.

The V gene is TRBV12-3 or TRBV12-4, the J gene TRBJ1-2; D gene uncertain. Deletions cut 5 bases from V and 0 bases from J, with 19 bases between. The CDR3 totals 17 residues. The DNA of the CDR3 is TGTGCCAGCAGTCTACGGGAACGGTTGGGTTCTAACTATGGCTACACCTTC. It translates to CASSLRERLGSNYGYTF.

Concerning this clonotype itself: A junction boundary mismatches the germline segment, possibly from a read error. The CDR3 sequence is CASSQHGKGGFNQPQHF. The CDR3 DNA reads TGCGCCAGCAGCCAACACGGGAAAGGCGGATTCAATCAGCCTCAGCATTTT. V gene TRBV4-1 combines with J gene TRBJ1-5; no reliable D call. Germline V gene lookup returns CDR1 MGHRA and CDR2 YSYEKL. This CDR3 spans 17 amino acids.

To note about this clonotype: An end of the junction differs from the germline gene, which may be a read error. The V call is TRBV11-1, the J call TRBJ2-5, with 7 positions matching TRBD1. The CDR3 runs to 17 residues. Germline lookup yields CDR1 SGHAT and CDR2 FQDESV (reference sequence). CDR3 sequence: CASCLDALRTGRETQYF. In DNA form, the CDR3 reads TGTGCCAGCTGCTTAGACGCCCTCAGGACAGGACGAGAGACCCAGTACTTC.

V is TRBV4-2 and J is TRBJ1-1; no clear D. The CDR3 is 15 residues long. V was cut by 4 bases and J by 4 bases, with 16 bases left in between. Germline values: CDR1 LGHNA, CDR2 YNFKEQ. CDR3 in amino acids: CASSPARDKVTEAFF. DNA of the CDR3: TGTGCCAGCAGCCCAGCACGGGATAAGGTCACTGAAGCTTTCTTT.

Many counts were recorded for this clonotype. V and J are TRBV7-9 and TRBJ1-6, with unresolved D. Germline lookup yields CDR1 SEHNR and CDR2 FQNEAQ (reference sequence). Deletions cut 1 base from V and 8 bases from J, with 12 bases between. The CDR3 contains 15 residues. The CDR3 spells CASSLVGSWDSPLHF. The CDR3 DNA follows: TGTGCCAGCAGCTTAGTGGGGTCCTGGGATTCACCCCTCCACTTT.